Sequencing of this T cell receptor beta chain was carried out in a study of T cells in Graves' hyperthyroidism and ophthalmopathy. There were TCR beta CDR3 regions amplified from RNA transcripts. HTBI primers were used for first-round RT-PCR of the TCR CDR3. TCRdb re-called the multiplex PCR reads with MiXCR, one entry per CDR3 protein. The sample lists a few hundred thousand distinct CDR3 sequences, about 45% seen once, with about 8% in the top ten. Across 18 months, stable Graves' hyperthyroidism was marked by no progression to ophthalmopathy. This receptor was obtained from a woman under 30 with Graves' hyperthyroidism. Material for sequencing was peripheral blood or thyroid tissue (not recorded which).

The CDR3 loop reads CATSSGGGKEVEETQYF. In nucleotides, the CDR3 is TGTGCCACCAGCAGTGGAGGGGGCAAAGAGGTGGAGGAGACCCAGTACTTC. The J gene is TRBJ2-5, the V gene TRBV15; tentative D call: TRBD1 (7 bases). The V end lost 3 bases, the J end lost 5 bases, and 22 bases lay between the germline ends. The CDR3 runs 17 residues. Germline-derived CDR1 and CDR2 are LNHNV and YYDKDF (reference sequence).